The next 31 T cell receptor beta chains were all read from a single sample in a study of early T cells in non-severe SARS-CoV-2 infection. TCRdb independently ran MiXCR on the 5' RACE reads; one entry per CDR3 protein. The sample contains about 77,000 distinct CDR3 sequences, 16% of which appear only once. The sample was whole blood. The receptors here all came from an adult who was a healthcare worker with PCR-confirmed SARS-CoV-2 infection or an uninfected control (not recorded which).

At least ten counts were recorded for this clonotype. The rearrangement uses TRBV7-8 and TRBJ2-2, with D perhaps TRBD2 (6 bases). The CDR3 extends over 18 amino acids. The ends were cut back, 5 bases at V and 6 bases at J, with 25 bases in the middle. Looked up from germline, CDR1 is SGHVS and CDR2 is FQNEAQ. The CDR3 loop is CASSLMILTGVGAGELFF. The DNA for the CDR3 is TGTGCCAGCAGCCTCATGATATTGACGGGAGTAGGGGCCGGGGAGCTGTTTTTT.

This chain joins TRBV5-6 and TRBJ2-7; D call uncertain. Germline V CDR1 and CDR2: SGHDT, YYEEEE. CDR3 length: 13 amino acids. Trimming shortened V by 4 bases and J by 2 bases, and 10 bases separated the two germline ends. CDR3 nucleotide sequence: TGTGCCAGCAGCCCATCAGGTCCCTACGAGCAGTACTTC. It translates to CASSPSGPYEQYF.

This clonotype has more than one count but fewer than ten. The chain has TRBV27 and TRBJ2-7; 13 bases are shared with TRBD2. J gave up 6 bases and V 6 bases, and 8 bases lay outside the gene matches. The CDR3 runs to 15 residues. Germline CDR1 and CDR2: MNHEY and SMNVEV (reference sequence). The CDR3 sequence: CASRPGTSGMVEQYF. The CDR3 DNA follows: TGTGCCAGCAGGCCGGGGACTAGCGGGATGGTCGAGCAGTACTTC.

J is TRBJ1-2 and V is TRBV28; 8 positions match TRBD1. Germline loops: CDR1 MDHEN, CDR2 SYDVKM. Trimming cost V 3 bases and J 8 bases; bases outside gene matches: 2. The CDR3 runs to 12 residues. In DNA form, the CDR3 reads TGTGCCAGCAGTTTTGGACAGGGCGGCTACACCTTC. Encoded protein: CASSFGQGGYTF.

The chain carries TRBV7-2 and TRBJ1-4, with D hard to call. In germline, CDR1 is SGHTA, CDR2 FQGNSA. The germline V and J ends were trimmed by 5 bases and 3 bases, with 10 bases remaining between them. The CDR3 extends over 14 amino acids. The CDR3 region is CASSAGGSNEKLFF. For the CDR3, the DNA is TGTGCCAGCAGCGCAGGAGGTTCTAATGAAAAACTGTTTTTT.

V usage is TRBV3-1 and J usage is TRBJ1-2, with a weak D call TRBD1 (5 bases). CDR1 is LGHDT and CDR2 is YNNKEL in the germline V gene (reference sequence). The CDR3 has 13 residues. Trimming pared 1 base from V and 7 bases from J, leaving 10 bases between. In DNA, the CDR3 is TGTGCCAGCAGCCAAGCAGGGATCGGTGGCTACACCTTC. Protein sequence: CASSQAGIGGYTF.

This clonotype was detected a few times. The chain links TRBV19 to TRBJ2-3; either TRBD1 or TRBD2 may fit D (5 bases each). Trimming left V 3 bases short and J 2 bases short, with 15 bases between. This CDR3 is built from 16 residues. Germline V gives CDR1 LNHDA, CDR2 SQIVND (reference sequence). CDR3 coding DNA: TGTGCCAGTAGTATGGATCCGGGACGGCCCACAGATACGCAGTATTTT. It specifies CASSMDPGRPTDTQYF.

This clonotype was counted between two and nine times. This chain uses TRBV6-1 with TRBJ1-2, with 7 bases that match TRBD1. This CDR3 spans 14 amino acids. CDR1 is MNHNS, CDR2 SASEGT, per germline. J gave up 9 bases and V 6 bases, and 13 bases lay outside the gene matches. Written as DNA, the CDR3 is TGTGCCAGCAGCCCGACAGGGCCCCTTTCAAGCTACACCTTC. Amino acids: CASSPTGPLSSYTF.

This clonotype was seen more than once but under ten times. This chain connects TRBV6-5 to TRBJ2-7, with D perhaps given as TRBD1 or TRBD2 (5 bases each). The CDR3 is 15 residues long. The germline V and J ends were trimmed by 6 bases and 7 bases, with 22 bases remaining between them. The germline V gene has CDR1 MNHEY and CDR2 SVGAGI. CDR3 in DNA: TGTGCCAGCAGCCCACGAAGAGGGGTTGATTGGGAGCAGTACTTC. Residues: CASSPRRGVDWEQYF.

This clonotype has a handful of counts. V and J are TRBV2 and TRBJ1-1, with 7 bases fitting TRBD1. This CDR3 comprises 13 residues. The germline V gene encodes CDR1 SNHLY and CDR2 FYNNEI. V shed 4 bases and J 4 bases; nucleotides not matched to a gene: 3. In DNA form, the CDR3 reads TGTGCCAGCAGTGGGAGGGGGCTCACTGAAGCTTTCTTT. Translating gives CASSGRGLTEAFF. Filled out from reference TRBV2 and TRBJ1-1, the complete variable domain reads EPEVTQTPSHQVTQMGQEVILRCVPISNHLYFYWYRQILGQKVEFLVSFYNNEISEKSEIFDDQFSVERPDGSNFTLKIRSTKLEDSAMYFCASSGRGLTEAFFGQGTRLTVV.

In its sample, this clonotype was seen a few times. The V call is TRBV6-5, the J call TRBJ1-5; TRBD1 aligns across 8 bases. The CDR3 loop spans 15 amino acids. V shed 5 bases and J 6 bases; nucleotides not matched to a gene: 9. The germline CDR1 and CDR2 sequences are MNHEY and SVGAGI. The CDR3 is CASSKHRGDIQPQHF. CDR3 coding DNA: TGTGCCAGCAGTAAGCACAGGGGGGATATTCAGCCCCAGCATTTT.

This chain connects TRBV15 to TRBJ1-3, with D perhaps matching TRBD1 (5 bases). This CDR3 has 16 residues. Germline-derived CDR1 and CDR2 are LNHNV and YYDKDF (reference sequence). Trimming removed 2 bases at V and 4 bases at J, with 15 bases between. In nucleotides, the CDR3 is TGTGCCACCAGCAGACACCTCCGGGACGCAGGAAACACCATATATTTT. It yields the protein CATSRHLRDAGNTIYF.

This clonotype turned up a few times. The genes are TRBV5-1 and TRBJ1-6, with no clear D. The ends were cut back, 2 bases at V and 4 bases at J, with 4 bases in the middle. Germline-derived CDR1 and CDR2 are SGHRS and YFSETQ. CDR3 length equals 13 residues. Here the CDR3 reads CASSFGYNSPLHF. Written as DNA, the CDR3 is TGCGCCAGCAGCTTCGGGTATAATTCACCCCTCCACTTT.

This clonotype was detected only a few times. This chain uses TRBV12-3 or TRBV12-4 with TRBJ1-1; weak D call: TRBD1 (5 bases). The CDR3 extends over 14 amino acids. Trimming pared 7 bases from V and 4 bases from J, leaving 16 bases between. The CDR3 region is CASNKKGQFTEAFF. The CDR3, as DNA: TGTGCCAGCAATAAGAAGGGGCAGTTCACTGAAGCTTTCTTT.

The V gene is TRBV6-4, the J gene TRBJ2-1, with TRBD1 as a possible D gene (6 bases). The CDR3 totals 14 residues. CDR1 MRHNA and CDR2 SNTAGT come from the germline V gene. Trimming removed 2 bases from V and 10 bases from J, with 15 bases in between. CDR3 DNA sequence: TGTGCCAGCAGTGACCCTCCTACAGGGAACGAGCAGTTCTTC. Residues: CASSDPPTGNEQFF.

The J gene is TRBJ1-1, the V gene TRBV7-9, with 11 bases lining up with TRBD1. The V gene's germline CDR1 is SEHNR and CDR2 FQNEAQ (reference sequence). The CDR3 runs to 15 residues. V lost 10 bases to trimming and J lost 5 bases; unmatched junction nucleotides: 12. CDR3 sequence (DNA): TGTGCCACACCCTCCCTCGGGACAGGGGGGACTGAAGCTTTCTTT. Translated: CATPSLGTGGTEAFF.

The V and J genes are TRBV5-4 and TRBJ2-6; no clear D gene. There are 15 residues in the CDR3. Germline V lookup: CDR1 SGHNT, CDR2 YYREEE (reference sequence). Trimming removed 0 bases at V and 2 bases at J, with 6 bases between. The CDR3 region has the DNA TGTGCCAGCAGCTTGGTTGTCGCTGGGGCCAACGTCCTGACTTTC. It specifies CASSLVVAGANVLTF.

CDR3 loop: CASSVGKEVGVVYGYTF. The CDR3 DNA sequence: TGTGCCAGCAGCGTAGGAAAGGAGGTTGGAGTGGTCTATGGCTACACCTTC. This chain joins TRBV9 and TRBJ1-2; no clear D gene. The CDR3 runs 17 residues. CDR1 and CDR2 from the germline V gene are SGDLS and YYNGEE. V was trimmed by 0 bases and J by 4 bases, leaving 19 bases between them.

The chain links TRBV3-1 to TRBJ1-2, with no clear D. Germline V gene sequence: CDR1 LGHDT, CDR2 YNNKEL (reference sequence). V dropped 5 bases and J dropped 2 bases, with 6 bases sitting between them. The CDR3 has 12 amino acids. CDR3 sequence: CASSRGNYGYTF. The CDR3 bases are TGTGCCAGCAGCAGAGGGAACTATGGCTACACCTTC.

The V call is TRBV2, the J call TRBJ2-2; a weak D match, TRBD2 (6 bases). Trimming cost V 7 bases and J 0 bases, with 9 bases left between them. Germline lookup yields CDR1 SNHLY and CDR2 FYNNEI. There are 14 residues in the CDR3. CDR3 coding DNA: TGTGCCAGCATGGAGGGCGCGAACACCGGGGAGCTGTTTTTT. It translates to CASMEGANTGELFF.

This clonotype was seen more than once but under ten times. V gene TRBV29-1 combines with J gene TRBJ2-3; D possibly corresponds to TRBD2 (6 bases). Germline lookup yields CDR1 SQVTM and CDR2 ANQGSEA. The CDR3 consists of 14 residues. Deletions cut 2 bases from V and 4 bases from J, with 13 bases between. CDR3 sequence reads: CSVETTSPPDTQYF. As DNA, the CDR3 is TGCAGCGTTGAAACCACTAGCCCCCCAGATACGCAGTATTTT.

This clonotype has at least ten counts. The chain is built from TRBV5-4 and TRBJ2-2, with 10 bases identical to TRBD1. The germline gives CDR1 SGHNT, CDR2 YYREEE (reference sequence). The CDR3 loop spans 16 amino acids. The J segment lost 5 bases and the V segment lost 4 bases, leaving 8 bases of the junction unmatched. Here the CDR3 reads CASSARQGARTGELFF. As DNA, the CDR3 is TGTGCCAGCAGCGCCCGACAGGGGGCAAGGACCGGGGAGCTGTTTTTT.

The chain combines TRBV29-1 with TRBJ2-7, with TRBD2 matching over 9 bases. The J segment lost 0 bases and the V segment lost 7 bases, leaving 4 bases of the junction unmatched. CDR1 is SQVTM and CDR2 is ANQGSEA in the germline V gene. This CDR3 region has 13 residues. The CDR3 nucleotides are TGCAGCGCCCTTAGCGGGAGCTCCTACGAGCAGTACTTC. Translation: CSALSGSSYEQYF.

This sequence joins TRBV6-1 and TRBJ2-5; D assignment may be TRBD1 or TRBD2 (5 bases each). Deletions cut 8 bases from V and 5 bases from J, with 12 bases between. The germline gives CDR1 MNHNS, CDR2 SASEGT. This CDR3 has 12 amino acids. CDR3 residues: CASSGTLETQYF. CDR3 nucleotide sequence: TGTGCCAGCTCCGGGACGCTCGAGACCCAGTACTTC.

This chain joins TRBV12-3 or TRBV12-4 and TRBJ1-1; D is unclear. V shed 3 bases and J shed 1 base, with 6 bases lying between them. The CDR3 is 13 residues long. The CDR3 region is CASSLAENTEAFF. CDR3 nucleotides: TGTGCCAGCAGTTTGGCAGAGAACACTGAAGCTTTCTTT.

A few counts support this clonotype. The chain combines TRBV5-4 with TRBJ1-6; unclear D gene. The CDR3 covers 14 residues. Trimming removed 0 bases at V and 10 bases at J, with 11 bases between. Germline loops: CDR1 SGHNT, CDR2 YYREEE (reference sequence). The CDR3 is CASSLVGKSSPLHF. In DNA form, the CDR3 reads TGTGCCAGCAGCTTGGTGGGCAAAAGCTCACCCCTCCACTTT.

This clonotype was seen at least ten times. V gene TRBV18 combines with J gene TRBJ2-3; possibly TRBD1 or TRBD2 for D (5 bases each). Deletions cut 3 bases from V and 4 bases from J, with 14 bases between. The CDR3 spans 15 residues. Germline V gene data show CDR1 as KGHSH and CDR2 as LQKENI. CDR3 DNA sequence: TGTGCCAGCTCACCGGGACGCATGGTGGCAGATACGCAGTATTTT. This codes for CASSPGRMVADTQYF.

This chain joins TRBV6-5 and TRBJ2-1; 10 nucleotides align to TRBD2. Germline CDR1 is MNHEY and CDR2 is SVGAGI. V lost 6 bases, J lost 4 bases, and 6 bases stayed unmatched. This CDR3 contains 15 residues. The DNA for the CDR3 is TGTGCCAGCAGAATAGCGGGGGGACTATACAATGAGCAGTTCTTC. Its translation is CASRIAGGLYNEQFF.

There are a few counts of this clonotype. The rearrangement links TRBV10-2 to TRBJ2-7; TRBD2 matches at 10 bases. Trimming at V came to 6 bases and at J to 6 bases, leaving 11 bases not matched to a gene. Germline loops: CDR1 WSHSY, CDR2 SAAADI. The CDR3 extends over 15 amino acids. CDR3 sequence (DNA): TGCGCCAGCAGAATCAGCGGGAGGGTCGGACCCGAGCAGTACTTC. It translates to CASRISGRVGPEQYF.

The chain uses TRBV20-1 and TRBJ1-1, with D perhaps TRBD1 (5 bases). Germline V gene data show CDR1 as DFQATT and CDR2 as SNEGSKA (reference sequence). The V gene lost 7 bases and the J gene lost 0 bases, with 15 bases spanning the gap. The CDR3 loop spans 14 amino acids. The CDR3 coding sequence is TGCAGTGTCCCCTCGGGACGGCTGAACACTGAAGCTTTCTTT. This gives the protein CSVPSGRLNTEAFF.

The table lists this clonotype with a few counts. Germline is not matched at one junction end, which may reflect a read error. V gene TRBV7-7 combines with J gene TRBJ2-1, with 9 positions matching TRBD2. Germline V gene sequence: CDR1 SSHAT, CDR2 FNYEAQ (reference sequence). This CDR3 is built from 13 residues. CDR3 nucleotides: TGTGCTAGCAGCCCCCTAGCGGGGAGGGAGCAGTTCTTC. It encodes CASSPLAGREQFF.